These T cell receptor beta chains were read from a single sample in a study of T cells in Graves' hyperthyroidism and ophthalmopathy. One entry per CDR3 protein, called by TCRdb with MiXCR from the multiplex PCR reads. The sample includes roughly 630,000 distinct CDR3 sequences, 15% to 19% seen only once; the top ten take about 7%. The sequenced sample was blood. These receptor sequences come from a woman in her twenties or thirties with Graves' hyperthyroidism. CDR3s include the opening cysteine and the closing phenylalanine or tryptophan. The D gene is left open where the match is weak. Rows give clone size only sometimes, using once, few, many, or a class for an expanded clone.

CDR3aa: CSVDWPVDYGYTF; CDR3nt: TGCAGCGTTGACTGGCCAGTCGACTACGGCTACACCTTC; j_gene: TRBJ1-2; d_gene: -; abundance: few; v_gene: TRBV29-1
CDR3aa: CASSEWGLGANVLTF; CDR3nt: TGTGCCAGCAGTGAGTGGGGGCTTGGGGCCAACGTCCTGACTTTC; j_gene: TRBJ2-6; d_gene: -; abundance: few; v_gene: TRBV25-1
CDR3aa: CAWRKQGQETQYF; CDR3nt: TGTGCCTGGAGAAAACAGGGCCAAGAGACCCAGTACTTC; j_gene: TRBJ2-5; d_gene: -; abundance: many; v_gene: TRBV30
CDR3aa: CAWSVQVPGANVLTF; CDR3nt: TGTGCCTGGAGTGTACAAGTGCCTGGGGCCAACGTCCTGACTTTC; j_gene: TRBJ2-6; d_gene: -; abundance: many; v_gene: TRBV30
CDR3aa: CASSYSWDRSDYGYTF; CDR3nt: TGTGCCAGCAGTTACTCTTGGGACAGGAGTGACTATGGCTACACCTTC; j_gene: TRBJ1-2; d_gene: TRBD1; abundance: -; v_gene: TRBV6-6
CDR3aa: CASSHHRIQETQYF; CDR3nt: TGTGCCAGCAGTCACCACAGGATCCAAGAGACCCAGTACTTC; j_gene: TRBJ2-5; d_gene: -; abundance: many; v_gene: TRBV6-1
CDR3aa: CASSLASGSAYNEQFF; CDR3nt: TGTGCCAGCAGCTTAGCATCAGGGTCGGCCTACAATGAGCAGTTCTTC; j_gene: TRBJ2-1; d_gene: -; abundance: many; v_gene: TRBV7-2
CDR3aa: CSAGIRDRGYNEQFF; CDR3nt: TGCAGTGCTGGGATCCGGGACAGGGGGTACAATGAGCAGTTCTTC; j_gene: TRBJ2-1; d_gene: TRBD1; abundance: many; v_gene: TRBV20-1
CDR3aa: CASSRNSLSYEQYF; CDR3nt: TGTGCCAGCAGTCGAAACAGCCTGTCCTACGAGCAGTACTTC; j_gene: TRBJ2-7; d_gene: -; abundance: few; v_gene: TRBV27
CDR3aa: CSARVLGAGYSGANVLTF; CDR3nt: TGCAGTGCTAGAGTGTTGGGAGCGGGGTACTCTGGGGCCAACGTCCTGACTTTC; j_gene: TRBJ2-6; d_gene: TRBD2; abundance: -; v_gene: TRBV20-1
CDR3aa: CASSAGDWSYEQYF; CDR3nt: TGTGCCAGCAGCGCGGGGGACTGGTCCTACGAGCAGTACTTC; j_gene: TRBJ2-7; d_gene: -; abundance: many; v_gene: TRBV9
CDR3aa: CASSKGLALFNEQFF; CDR3nt: TGTGCCAGCAGTAAGGGACTAGCCCTGTTTAATGAGCAGTTCTTC; j_gene: TRBJ2-1; d_gene: TRBD2; abundance: -; v_gene: TRBV6-1
CDR3aa: CSAMANTGDYGYTF; CDR3nt: TGCAGTGCTATGGCCAATACAGGGGACTATGGCTACACCTTC; j_gene: TRBJ1-2; d_gene: TRBD1; abundance: -; v_gene: TRBV20-1
CDR3aa: CASSLAGTEKLFF; CDR3nt: TGTGCCAGCAGCCTGGCAGGAACAGAAAAACTGTTTTTT; j_gene: TRBJ1-4; d_gene: -; abundance: many; v_gene: TRBV3-1
CDR3aa: CASKGFLEAFF; CDR3nt: TGTGCCAGTAAAGGGTTCTTGGAAGCTTTCTTT; j_gene: TRBJ1-1; d_gene: -; abundance: many; v_gene: TRBV19
CDR3aa: CSADGTSSPETQYF; CDR3nt: TGCAGTGCTGATGGGACTAGCTCCCCGGAGACCCAGTACTTC; j_gene: TRBJ2-5; d_gene: TRBD2; abundance: many; v_gene: TRBV20-1
CDR3aa: CASSGKQGQPQHF; CDR3nt: TGTGCCAGCAGCGGAAAACAGGGCCAGCCCCAGCATTTT; j_gene: TRBJ1-5; d_gene: -; abundance: -; v_gene: TRBV7-2
CDR3aa: CASSSSPEQFF; CDR3nt: TGTGCCAGCAGTAGCTCGCCTGAGCAGTTCTTC; j_gene: TRBJ2-1; d_gene: -; abundance: -; v_gene: TRBV2
CDR3aa: CCPRLNTEAFF; CDR3nt: TGTTGTCCCAGGCTGAACACTGAAGCTTTCTTT; j_gene: TRBJ1-1; d_gene: -; abundance: many; v_gene: TRBV28
CDR3aa: CASSSYSGTSAYEQYF; CDR3nt: TGTGCCAGCAGTTCCTACTCCGGGACTAGCGCCTACGAGCAGTACTTC; j_gene: TRBJ2-7; d_gene: TRBD2; abundance: few; v_gene: TRBV28
CDR3aa: CSVAGTALYEQYF; CDR3nt: TGCAGCGTTGCCGGGACAGCCCTATACGAGCAGTACTTC; j_gene: TRBJ2-7; d_gene: TRBD1; abundance: many; v_gene: TRBV29-1
CDR3aa: CASSLELVTQYF; CDR3nt: TGTGCCAGCAGCTTAGAGCTAGTCACGCAGTATTTT; j_gene: TRBJ2-3; d_gene: -; abundance: many; v_gene: TRBV7-2
CDR3aa: CSAHLPSNTGELFF; CDR3nt: TGCAGCGCTCACTTGCCTTCGAACACCGGGGAGCTGTTTTTT; j_gene: TRBJ2-2; d_gene: -; abundance: -; v_gene: TRBV29-1
CDR3aa: CAISELFSGANVLTF; CDR3nt: TGTGCCATCAGTGAGTTATTCTCTGGGGCCAACGTCCTGACTTTC; j_gene: TRBJ2-6; d_gene: -; abundance: -; v_gene: TRBV10-3
CDR3aa: CSAPSAGQGNSPLHF; CDR3nt: TGCAGTGCTCCAAGCGCGGGACAGGGGAATTCACCCCTCCACTTT; j_gene: TRBJ1-6; d_gene: TRBD1; abundance: few; v_gene: TRBV20-1
CDR3aa: CASSEPGLPYNEQFF; CDR3nt: TGTGCCAGCAGTGAACCGGGACTGCCCTACAATGAGCAGTTCTTC; j_gene: TRBJ2-1; d_gene: -; abundance: -; v_gene: TRBV6-1
CDR3aa: CSGWVRRPQHF; CDR3nt: TGCAGTGGTTGGGTGCGCAGACCCCAGCATTTT; j_gene: TRBJ1-5; d_gene: -; abundance: -; v_gene: TRBV20-1
CDR3aa: CATSYPGQGYYEQYF; CDR3nt: TGTGCCACCAGTTACCCGGGACAGGGATATTACGAGCAGTACTTC; j_gene: TRBJ2-7; d_gene: TRBD1; abundance: once; v_gene: TRBV6-2/TRBV6-3
CDR3aa: CASSPRVPLGGGELFF; CDR3nt: TGTGCCAGCAGCCCCAGGGTCCCACTAGGTGGGGGGGAGCTGTTTTTT; j_gene: TRBJ2-2; d_gene: -; abundance: -; v_gene: TRBV7-2
CDR3aa: CASSLGVAGVDEQFF; CDR3nt: TGTGCCAGCAGCTTAGGGGTAGCGGGAGTCGATGAGCAGTTCTTC; j_gene: TRBJ2-1; d_gene: TRBD2; abundance: few; v_gene: TRBV7-7
CDR3aa: CASHIRGTDTIYF; CDR3nt: TGTGCCAGCCACATCAGGGGGACAGACACCATATATTTT; j_gene: TRBJ1-3; d_gene: TRBD1; abundance: few; v_gene: TRBV7-9
CDR3aa: CASRPTGGIGYTF; CDR3nt: TGTGCCAGCAGGCCGACAGGGGGAATTGGCTACACCTTC; j_gene: TRBJ1-2; d_gene: TRBD1; abundance: many; v_gene: TRBV2
CDR3aa: CASSLEPPSDRDYNEQFF; CDR3nt: TGTGCCAGCAGCTTAGAGCCTCCGTCGGACAGGGACTACAATGAGCAGTTCTTC; j_gene: TRBJ2-1; d_gene: TRBD1; abundance: few; v_gene: TRBV7-2
CDR3aa: CASSLYVAGTNYGYTF; CDR3nt: TGTGCCAGCAGTTTATATGTGGCAGGGACCAACTATGGCTACACCTTC; j_gene: TRBJ1-2; d_gene: -; abundance: -; v_gene: TRBV27
CDR3aa: CASLGLAGDPSYNEQFF; CDR3nt: TGTGCCAGCCTAGGACTAGCGGGAGATCCGTCCTACAATGAGCAGTTCTTC; j_gene: TRBJ2-1; d_gene: TRBD2; abundance: few; v_gene: TRBV27
CDR3aa: CAITSDGLYGYTF; CDR3nt: TGTGCCATCACATCAGACGGCCTCTATGGCTACACCTTC; j_gene: TRBJ1-2; d_gene: -; abundance: many; v_gene: TRBV10-3
CDR3aa: CASSLRASGSHNEQFF; CDR3nt: TGTGCCAGCAGCTTACGGGCTAGCGGGAGTCACAATGAGCAGTTCTTC; j_gene: TRBJ2-1; d_gene: TRBD2; abundance: many; v_gene: TRBV7-6
CDR3aa: CASSPRTGGYNEQFF; CDR3nt: TGTGCCAGCAGCCCACGGACAGGGGGTTACAATGAGCAGTTCTTC; j_gene: TRBJ2-1; d_gene: TRBD1; abundance: many; v_gene: TRBV11-2
CDR3aa: CASSPGTSGSYTQYF; CDR3nt: TGTGCCAGCAGCCCCGGGACTAGCGGGAGTTATACGCAGTATTTT; j_gene: TRBJ2-3; d_gene: TRBD2; abundance: once; v_gene: TRBV7-9
CDR3aa: CASSELPGGNTEAFF; CDR3nt: TGTGCCAGCAGTGAATTGCCAGGAGGGAACACTGAAGCTTTCTTT; j_gene: TRBJ1-1; d_gene: -; abundance: many; v_gene: TRBV2
CDR3aa: CAISESTGLVTEQFF; CDR3nt: TGTGCCATCAGTGAGTCAACGGGACTAGTAACTGAGCAGTTCTTC; j_gene: TRBJ2-1; d_gene: TRBD2; abundance: -; v_gene: TRBV10-3
CDR3aa: CASSTIRRGTDTQYF; CDR3nt: TGTGCCAGCAGTACAATCCGGAGGGGGACAGATACGCAGTATTTT; j_gene: TRBJ2-3; d_gene: -; abundance: -; v_gene: TRBV6-2/TRBV6-3
CDR3aa: CASSVGGETQYF; CDR3nt: TGTGCCAGCAGTGTGGGTGGGGAGACCCAGTACTTC; j_gene: TRBJ2-5; d_gene: -; abundance: many; v_gene: TRBV2
CDR3aa: CASSQVSAGINQPQHF; CDR3nt: TGCGCCAGCAGCCAAGTGTCGGCAGGAATCAATCAGCCCCAGCATTTT; j_gene: TRBJ1-5; d_gene: -; abundance: -; v_gene: TRBV4-1
CDR3aa: CASSENRGYEQYF; CDR3nt: TGTGCCAGCAGTGAAAACAGGGGGTACGAGCAGTACTTC; j_gene: TRBJ2-7; d_gene: TRBD1; abundance: -; v_gene: TRBV6-1
CDR3aa: CATKRTANTEAFF; CDR3nt: TGTGCCACCAAGAGGACAGCGAACACTGAAGCTTTCTTT; j_gene: TRBJ1-1; d_gene: -; abundance: -; v_gene: TRBV24-1
CDR3aa: CASMVAGLELFF; CDR3nt: TGTGCCAGCATGGTTGCTGGCTTGGAGCTGTTTTTT; j_gene: TRBJ2-2; d_gene: -; abundance: few; v_gene: TRBV6-1
CDR3aa: CASSYGLSSYNEQFF; CDR3nt: TGTGCCAGCAGCTACGGACTCAGCTCCTACAATGAGCAGTTCTTC; j_gene: TRBJ2-1; d_gene: -; abundance: few; v_gene: TRBV7-3
CDR3aa: CASSTGKGTSGTGELFF; CDR3nt: TGTGCCAGCAGCACAGGAAAGGGCACCTCAGGGACCGGGGAGCTGTTTTTT; j_gene: TRBJ2-2; d_gene: -; abundance: -; v_gene: TRBV7-9
CDR3aa: CASRPGGKSEQFF; CDR3nt: TGTGCCAGCAGACCCGGGGGGAAAAGCGAGCAGTTCTTC; j_gene: TRBJ2-1; d_gene: TRBD2; abundance: -; v_gene: TRBV27
CDR3aa: CSASLGGAYEKLFF; CDR3nt: TGCAGTGCTAGCCTGGGGGGGGCATATGAAAAACTGTTTTTT; j_gene: TRBJ1-4; d_gene: -; abundance: -; v_gene: TRBV20-1
CDR3aa: CASSLEASGTETQYF; CDR3nt: TGTGCCAGCAGCTTGGAGGCTAGCGGGACGGAGACCCAGTACTTC; j_gene: TRBJ2-5; d_gene: TRBD2; abundance: -; v_gene: TRBV11-3
CDR3aa: CASNIRDRVGEAFF; CDR3nt: TGTGCCAGCAATATACGGGACAGGGTCGGTGAAGCTTTCTTT; j_gene: TRBJ1-1; d_gene: TRBD1; abundance: many; v_gene: TRBV6-1
CDR3aa: CASSLEGSYGYTF; CDR3nt: TGCGCCAGCAGCTTGGAAGGGTCCTATGGCTACACCTTC; j_gene: TRBJ1-2; d_gene: -; abundance: many; v_gene: TRBV5-1
CDR3aa: CASSLSPDRAGGTQYF; CDR3nt: TGTGCCAGCAGTTTATCCCCGGACAGGGCGGGAGGGACCCAGTACTTC; j_gene: TRBJ2-5; d_gene: -; abundance: -; v_gene: TRBV27